This T cell receptor beta chain was identified in a study of T cells in lung cancer brain metastases. Overall study results and limits: Brain metastasis T cell infiltration was not adjusted for preoperative corticosteroid effects. Most clones were lesion-specific, with limited overlap between paired lesions (mean Morisita index approximately 0.21). Brain metastases had fewer unique productive clones than primaries (median around 1,500 versus 4,400).

Trimming stripped 6 bases from V and 7 bases from J, with 18 bases between. The CDR3 has 14 amino acids. Germline assignment: CDR1 MNHEY and CDR2 SVGAGI. Remarks on this clone: Its antigen is not identified.

The table came from immunoSEQ multiplex PCR; TCRdb's copy has only in-frame clones and leaves some out. The data show about 6,600 clones, 86% seen once. Exclusion applied to any patient with a history of multiple malignancies. This clonotype was sampled from a man in his forties or fifties with non-small cell lung cancer. The genes are TRBV6-5 and TRBJ2-5, with D unresolved. Material for sequencing was tumor tissue from the primary lung tumor. CDR3 sequence reads: CASSQRSVRRTQYF. DNA for the CDR3: TGTGCCAGCAGCCAGAGGTCGGTGAGACGGACCCAGTACTTC.